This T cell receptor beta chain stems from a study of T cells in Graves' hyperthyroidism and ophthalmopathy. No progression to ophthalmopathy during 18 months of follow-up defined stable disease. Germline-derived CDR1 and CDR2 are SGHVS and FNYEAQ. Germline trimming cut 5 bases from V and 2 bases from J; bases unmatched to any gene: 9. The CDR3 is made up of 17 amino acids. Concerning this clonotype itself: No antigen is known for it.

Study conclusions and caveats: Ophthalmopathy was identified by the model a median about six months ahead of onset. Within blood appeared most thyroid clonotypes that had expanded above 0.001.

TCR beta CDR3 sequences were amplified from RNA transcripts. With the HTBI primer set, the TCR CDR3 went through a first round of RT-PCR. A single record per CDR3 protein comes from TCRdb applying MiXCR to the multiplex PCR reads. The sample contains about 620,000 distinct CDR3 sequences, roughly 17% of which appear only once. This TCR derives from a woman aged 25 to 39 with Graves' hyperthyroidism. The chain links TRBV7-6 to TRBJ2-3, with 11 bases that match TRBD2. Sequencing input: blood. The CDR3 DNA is TGTGCCAGCAGCGAGACTAGCGGGGAAACCCTCACAGATACGCAGTATTTT. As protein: CASSETSGETLTDTQYF.